Listed below are T cell receptor beta chains from one sample, sequenced in a study of shared clonotypes between healthy human individuals. TCRdb's table, derived via immunoSEQ multiplex PCR, lists solely in-frame clones and lacks some. The repertoire holds 950,000 to 1,300,000 clones, with approximately 72% as singletons. Sequenced sample: memory CD4+ T cells sorted from blood. The receptors originated from a man between 18 and 29 years old in good health. CDR3s include the opening cysteine and the closing phenylalanine or tryptophan. Each record gives: J gene, D gene, clone size, V gene, CDR3 protein, CDR3 DNA. The D gene is left open where the match is weak. Clone size is stated in some rows and not others, as once, few, many or a class when expanded.

J gene: TRBJ2-5
D gene: TRBD1
clone size: few
V gene: TRBV7-2
CDR3 protein: CASSSGQRETQYF
CDR3 DNA: TGTGCCAGCAGCTCGGGACAGCGGGAGACCCAGTACTTC

J gene: TRBJ1-4
D gene: -
clone size: -
V gene: TRBV27
CDR3 protein: CASSRMSGKLFF
CDR3 DNA: TGTGCCAGCAGTAGAATGTCAGGAAAACTGTTTTTT

J gene: TRBJ2-5
D gene: TRBD1
clone size: -
V gene: TRBV5-4
CDR3 protein: CASSSGTGQETQYF
CDR3 DNA: TGTGCCAGCAGCTCCGGGACAGGCCAAGAGACCCAGTACTTC

J gene: TRBJ1-5
D gene: -
clone size: -
V gene: TRBV10-3
CDR3 protein: CAISEGGLSNQPQHF
CDR3 DNA: TGTGCCATCAGTGAGGGGGGCCTTAGCAATCAGCCCCAGCATTTT

J gene: TRBJ2-2
D gene: TRBD2
clone size: -
V gene: TRBV18
CDR3 protein: CASSPIQELAGDTGELFF
CDR3 DNA: TGTGCCAGCTCACCAATTCAGGAACTAGCGGGAGACACCGGGGAGCTGTTTTTT

J gene: TRBJ1-1
D gene: -
clone size: once
V gene: TRBV12-2
CDR3 protein: CASRTGTGSFPEAFF
CDR3 DNA: TGTGCAAGTCGCACCGGGACAGGGTCTTTCCCTGAAGCTTTCTTT

J gene: TRBJ2-3
D gene: -
clone size: -
V gene: TRBV29-1
CDR3 protein: CSVEKTDTQYF
CDR3 DNA: TGCAGCGTAGAGAAGACAGATACGCAGTATTTT

J gene: TRBJ2-7
D gene: TRBD2
clone size: -
V gene: TRBV14
CDR3 protein: CASSQLTSGGVYEQYF
CDR3 DNA: TGTGCCAGCAGCCAACTCACTAGCGGGGGGGTCTACGAGCAGTACTTC

J gene: TRBJ2-2
D gene: TRBD2
clone size: -
V gene: TRBV7-2
CDR3 protein: CASSAIPGGTGELFF
CDR3 DNA: TGTGCCAGCAGCGCCATCCCGGGGGGCACCGGGGAGCTGTTTTTT

J gene: TRBJ2-3
D gene: -
clone size: -
V gene: TRBV11-3
CDR3 protein: CASSPGLSSTDTQYF
CDR3 DNA: TGTGCCAGCAGCCCAGGGTTATCTAGCACAGATACGCAGTATTTT

J gene: TRBJ2-4
D gene: -
clone size: -
V gene: TRBV15
CDR3 protein: CATSREKTPDTPENIQYF
CDR3 DNA: TGTGCCACCAGCAGAGAAAAAACACCCGACACCCCGGAAAACATTCAGTACTTC

J gene: TRBJ1-2
D gene: TRBD1
clone size: once
V gene: TRBV5-1
CDR3 protein: CASSSIQGGYGYTF
CDR3 DNA: TGCGCCAGCAGCAGCATACAGGGGGGCTATGGCTACACCTTC

J gene: TRBJ2-2
D gene: TRBD2
clone size: many
V gene: TRBV10-3
CDR3 protein: CAISKRSGGNSNTGELFF
CDR3 DNA: TGTGCCATCTCAAAAAGGAGCGGGGGTAACTCGAACACCGGGGAGCTGTTTTTT

J gene: TRBJ2-3
D gene: -
clone size: few
V gene: TRBV29-1
CDR3 protein: CSVLRDIRDTQYF
CDR3 DNA: TGCAGCGTTCTCAGGGACATACGAGATACGCAGTATTTT

J gene: TRBJ2-1
D gene: -
clone size: -
V gene: TRBV29-1
CDR3 protein: CSVDTQRQNNEQFF
CDR3 DNA: TGCAGCGTTGATACACAGCGGCAAAACAATGAGCAGTTCTTC

J gene: TRBJ1-1
D gene: -
clone size: -
V gene: TRBV9
CDR3 protein: CASSGIVGARTEAFF
CDR3 DNA: TGTGCCAGCAGCGGGATCGTGGGGGCGCGTACTGAAGCTTTCTTT

J gene: TRBJ1-4
D gene: -
clone size: -
V gene: TRBV15
CDR3 protein: CATSRDGQPNEKLFF
CDR3 DNA: TGTGCCACCAGCAGAGACGGGCAACCCAATGAAAAACTGTTTTTT

J gene: TRBJ2-7
D gene: TRBD1
clone size: -
V gene: TRBV2
CDR3 protein: CASSGTLTGSSYEQYF
CDR3 DNA: TGTGCCAGCAGCGGGACATTGACAGGGAGCTCCTACGAGCAGTACTTC

J gene: TRBJ2-7
D gene: -
clone size: few
V gene: TRBV11-2
CDR3 protein: CASSLGQGYGNEQYF
CDR3 DNA: TGTGCCAGCAGCTTGGGTCAGGGGTATGGGAACGAGCAGTACTTC

J gene: TRBJ1-1
D gene: -
clone size: few
V gene: TRBV20-1
CDR3 protein: CSAGTPEAFF
CDR3 DNA: TGCAGTGCTGGGACCCCTGAAGCTTTCTTT

J gene: TRBJ2-4
D gene: TRBD1
clone size: -
V gene: TRBV18
CDR3 protein: CASSRQGMGNIQYF
CDR3 DNA: TGTGCCAGCTCGCGACAGGGAATGGGAAACATTCAGTACTTC

J gene: TRBJ2-7
D gene: -
clone size: few
V gene: TRBV7-2
CDR3 protein: CASSLGGAGYEQYF
CDR3 DNA: TGTGCCAGCAGCTTAGGAGGGGCGGGGTACGAGCAGTACTTC